This T cell receptor beta chain derives from a study of shared clonotypes between healthy human individuals. After removal of 6 bases from V and 6 bases from J, the junction contained 6 bases not matched to a gene. There are 13 residues in the CDR3. The germline V gene encodes CDR1 SGHVS and CDR2 FQNEAQ. Whole-study findings and limits: Non-shared clonotypes had lower generation probabilities than those shared by all four donors.

The input for sorted-subset replicate PCRs was about 200 ng DNA, tens of thousands of T cell genomes. Generated by immunoSEQ multiplex PCR, the TCRdb table keeps only in-frame clones and is missing some. This sample carries 650,000 to 700,000 clones, roughly 87% of them seen once, and the ten largest clones take 30% to 35%. Notes on this clone: Its antigen remains unidentified.

Those who donated, Caucasian adults without exception, all lived in Nashville, Tennessee. This sequence joins TRBV7-8 and TRBJ2-7, with 9 bases aligning to TRBD2. Source material: memory CD8+ T cells from PBMCs. The subset was: CD45RO+ cells pooled with CCR7-negative TemRA cells. This receptor was obtained from a man between 18 and 35 years old in good health. Some clones in this sample may be carry-over from other donors' samples. The CDR3 spells CASRIAGDFEQYF. In DNA form, the CDR3 reads TGTGCCAGCAGGATAGCGGGAGACTTCGAGCAGTACTTC. The full variable domain, with the rest looked up from reference TRBV7-8 and TRBJ2-7, is GAGVSQSPRYKVAKRGQDVALRCDPISGHVSLFWYQQALGQGPEFLTYFQNEAQLDKSGLPSDRFFAERPEGSVSTLKIQRTQQEDSAVYLCASRIAGDFEQYFGPGTRLTVT.